This TCR beta chain was captured by sequencing in a study of identifying expanded T cells in peripheral blood. The table came from immunoSEQ multiplex PCR; TCRdb's copy has only in-frame clones and leaves some out. There are more than 65,000 clones in the sample; approximately 91% occur only once, and around 2.7% lies in the top ten. CDR3 length: 13 residues. The germline CDR1 and CDR2 sequences are SGHTA and FQGNSA. Comments on this clone: One end of the junction does not line up with germline, which may come from a read error.

The sample taken for sequencing was blood. This sequence joins TRBV7-2 and TRBJ1-1, with TRBD1 as a possible D gene (5 bases). The clonotype originates from a person aged 18-70 years in good health. The DNA of the CDR3 is TGTGCCAGCACCTTAGACAGGAACACTGAAGCTTTCTTT. Its translation: CASTLDRNTEAFF. Full variable domain (missing parts from reference TRBV7-2 and TRBJ1-1): GAGVSQSPSNKVTEKGKDVELRCDPISGHTALYWYRQSLGQGLEFLIYFQGNSAPDKSGLPSDRFSAERTGGSVSTLTIQRTQQEDSAVYLCASTLDRNTEAFFGQGTRLTVV.